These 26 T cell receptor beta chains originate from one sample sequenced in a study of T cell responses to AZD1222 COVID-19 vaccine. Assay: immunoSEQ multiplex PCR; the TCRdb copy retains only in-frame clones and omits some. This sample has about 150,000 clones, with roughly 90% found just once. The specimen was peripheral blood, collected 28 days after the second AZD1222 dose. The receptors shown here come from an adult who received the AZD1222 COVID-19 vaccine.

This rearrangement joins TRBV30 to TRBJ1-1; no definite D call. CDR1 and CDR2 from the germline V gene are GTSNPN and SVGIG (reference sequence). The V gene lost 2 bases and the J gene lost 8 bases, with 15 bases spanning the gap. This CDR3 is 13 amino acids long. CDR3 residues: CAWSWAGMREAFF. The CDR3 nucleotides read TGTGCCTGGAGTTGGGCGGGGATGAGGGAAGCTTTCTTT.

The CDR3 region is CASESGTGRSPLHF. In DNA, the CDR3 is TGTGCCAGCGAATCCGGGACAGGGCGCTCACCCCTCCACTTT. This chain connects TRBV28 to TRBJ1-6; TRBD1 matches 9 bases. Trimming took 8 bases from V and 10 from J; bases not matched to a gene: 9. The CDR3 has 14 residues. Looked up from germline, CDR1 is MDHEN and CDR2 is SYDVKM. Supplemented by reference TRBV28 and TRBJ1-6, the full variable domain reads DVKVTQSSRYLVKRTGEKVFLECVQDMDHENMFWYRQDPGLGLRLIYFSYDVKMKEKGDIPEGYSVSREKKERFSLILESASTNQTSMYLCASESGTGRSPLHFGNGTRLTVT.

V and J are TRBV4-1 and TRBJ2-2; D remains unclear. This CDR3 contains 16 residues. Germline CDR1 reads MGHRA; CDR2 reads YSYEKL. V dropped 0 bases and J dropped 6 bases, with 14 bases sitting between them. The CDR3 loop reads CASSQDPVTRSGELFF. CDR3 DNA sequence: TGCGCCAGCAGCCAAGATCCCGTGACCAGGTCCGGGGAGCTGTTTTTT.

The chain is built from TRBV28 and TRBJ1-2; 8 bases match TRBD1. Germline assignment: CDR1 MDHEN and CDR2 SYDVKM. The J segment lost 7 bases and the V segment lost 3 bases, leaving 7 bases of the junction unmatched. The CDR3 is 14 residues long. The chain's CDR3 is CASSFLDRAAGYTF. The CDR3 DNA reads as TGTGCCAGCAGTTTTCTGGACAGGGCGGCTGGCTACACCTTC.

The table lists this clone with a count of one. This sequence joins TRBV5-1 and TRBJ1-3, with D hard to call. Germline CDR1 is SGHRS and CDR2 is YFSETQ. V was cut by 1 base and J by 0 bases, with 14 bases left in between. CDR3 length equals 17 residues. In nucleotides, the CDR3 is TGCGCCAGCAGCTTGTCCGGTCAAAAGAGCTCTGGAAACACCATATATTTT. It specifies CASSLSGQKSSGNTIYF.

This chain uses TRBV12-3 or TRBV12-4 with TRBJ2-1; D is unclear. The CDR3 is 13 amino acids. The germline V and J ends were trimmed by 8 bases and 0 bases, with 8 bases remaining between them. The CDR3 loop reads CASSAGSYNEQFF. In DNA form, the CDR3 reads TGTGCCAGCTCAGCTGGCTCCTACAATGAGCAGTTCTTC.

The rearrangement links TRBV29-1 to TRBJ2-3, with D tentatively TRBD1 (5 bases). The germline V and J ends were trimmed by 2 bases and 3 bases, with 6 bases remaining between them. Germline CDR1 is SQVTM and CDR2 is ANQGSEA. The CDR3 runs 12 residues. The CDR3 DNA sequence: TGCAGCGTTGAAAGGGGAACAGATACGCAGTATTTT. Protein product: CSVERGTDTQYF.

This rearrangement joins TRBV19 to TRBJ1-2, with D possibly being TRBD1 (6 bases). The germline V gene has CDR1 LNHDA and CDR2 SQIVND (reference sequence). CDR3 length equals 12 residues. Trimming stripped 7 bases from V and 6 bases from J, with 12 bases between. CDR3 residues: CASKPQGHGYTF. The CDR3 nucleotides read TGTGCCAGTAAGCCACAGGGCCATGGCTACACCTTC.

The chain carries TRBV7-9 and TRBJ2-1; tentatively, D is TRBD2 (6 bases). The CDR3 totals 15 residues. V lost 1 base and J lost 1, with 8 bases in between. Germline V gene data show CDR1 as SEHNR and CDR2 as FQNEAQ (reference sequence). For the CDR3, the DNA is TGTGCCAGCAGCTTAGACGGGGGTTCCTACAATGAGCAGTTCTTC. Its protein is CASSLDGGSYNEQFF.

DNA for the CDR3: TGTGCCAGCAGTTCCAGGGACTCGGGATCCTACGAGCAGTACTTC. Translating it yields CASSSRDSGSYEQYF. The chain is built from TRBV6-2 or TRBV6-3 and TRBJ2-7, with D possibly TRBD2 on 6 matching bases. Trimming took off 4 bases at V and 1 base at J, with 14 bases between the two ends. The CDR3 covers 15 residues. Looked up from germline, CDR1 is MNHEY and CDR2 is SVGEGT.

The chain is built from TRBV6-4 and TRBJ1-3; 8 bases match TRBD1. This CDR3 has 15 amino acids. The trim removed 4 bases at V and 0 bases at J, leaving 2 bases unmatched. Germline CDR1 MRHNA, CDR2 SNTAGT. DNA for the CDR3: TGTGCCAGCAGTGCCACAGGGGGCTCTGGAAACACCATATATTTT. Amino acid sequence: CASSATGGSGNTIYF.

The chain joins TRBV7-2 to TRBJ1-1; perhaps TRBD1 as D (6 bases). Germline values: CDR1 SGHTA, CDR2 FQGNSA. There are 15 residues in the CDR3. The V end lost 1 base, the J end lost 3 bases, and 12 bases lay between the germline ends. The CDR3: CASSLVGGQYTEAFF. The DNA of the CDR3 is TGTGCCAGCAGCTTAGTTGGAGGACAGTACACTGAAGCTTTCTTT. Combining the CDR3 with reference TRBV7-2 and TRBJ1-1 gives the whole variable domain GAGVSQSPSNKVTEKGKDVELRCDPISGHTALYWYRQSLGQGLEFLIYFQGNSAPDKSGLPSDRFSAERTGGSVSTLTIQRTQQEDSAVYLCASSLVGGQYTEAFFGQGTRLTVV.

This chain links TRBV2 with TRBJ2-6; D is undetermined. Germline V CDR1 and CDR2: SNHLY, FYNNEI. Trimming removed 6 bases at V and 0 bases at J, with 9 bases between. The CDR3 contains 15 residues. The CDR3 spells CASRETGSGANVLTF. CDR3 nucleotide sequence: TGTGCCAGCAGGGAGACGGGCTCTGGGGCCAACGTCCTGACTTTC.

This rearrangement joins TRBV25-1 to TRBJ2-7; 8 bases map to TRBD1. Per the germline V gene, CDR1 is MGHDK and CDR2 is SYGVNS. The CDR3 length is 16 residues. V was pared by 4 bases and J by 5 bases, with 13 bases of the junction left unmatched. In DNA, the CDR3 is TGTGCCAGCAGTGCCCGACGGACAGGGACCAACCACGAGCAGTACTTC. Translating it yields CASSARRTGTNHEQYF.

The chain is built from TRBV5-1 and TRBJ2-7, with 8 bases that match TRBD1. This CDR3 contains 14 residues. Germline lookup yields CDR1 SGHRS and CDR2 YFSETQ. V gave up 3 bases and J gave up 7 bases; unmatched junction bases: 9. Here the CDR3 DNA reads TGCGCCAGCAGCTCGACAGGGGTGCTGGGGGAGCAGTACTTC. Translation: CASSSTGVLGEQYF.

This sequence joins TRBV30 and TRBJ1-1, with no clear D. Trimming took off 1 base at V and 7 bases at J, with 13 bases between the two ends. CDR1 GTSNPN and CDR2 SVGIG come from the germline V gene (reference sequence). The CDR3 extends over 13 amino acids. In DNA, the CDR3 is TGTGCCTGGAGTGGGACCTTCCTGGTTGAAGCTTTCTTT. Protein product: CAWSGTFLVEAFF.

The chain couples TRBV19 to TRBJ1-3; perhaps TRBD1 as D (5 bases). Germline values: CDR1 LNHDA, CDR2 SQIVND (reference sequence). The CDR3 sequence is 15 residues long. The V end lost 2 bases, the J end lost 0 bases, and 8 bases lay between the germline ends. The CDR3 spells CASSILGTSGNTIYF. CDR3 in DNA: TGTGCCAGTAGTATACTTGGGACCTCTGGAAACACCATATATTTT.

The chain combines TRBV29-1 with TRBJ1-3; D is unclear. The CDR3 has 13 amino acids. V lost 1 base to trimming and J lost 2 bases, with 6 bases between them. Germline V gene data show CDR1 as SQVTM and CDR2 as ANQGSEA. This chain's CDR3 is CSVEGAAGNTIYF. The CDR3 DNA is TGCAGCGTTGAAGGGGCAGCTGGAAACACCATATATTTT.

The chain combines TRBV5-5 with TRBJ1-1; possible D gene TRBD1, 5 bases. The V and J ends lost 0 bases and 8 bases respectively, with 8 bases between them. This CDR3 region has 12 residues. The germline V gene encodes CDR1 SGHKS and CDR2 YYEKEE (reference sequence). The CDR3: CASSLERTEAFF. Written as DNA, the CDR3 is TGTGCCAGCAGCTTGGAACGGACAGAAGCTTTCTTT.

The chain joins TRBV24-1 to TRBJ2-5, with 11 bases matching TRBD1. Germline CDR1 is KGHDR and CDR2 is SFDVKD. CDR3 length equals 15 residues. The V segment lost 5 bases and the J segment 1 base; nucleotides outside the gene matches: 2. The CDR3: CATSAGTGGQETQYF. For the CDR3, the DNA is TGTGCCACCAGTGCCGGGACAGGGGGCCAAGAGACCCAGTACTTC.

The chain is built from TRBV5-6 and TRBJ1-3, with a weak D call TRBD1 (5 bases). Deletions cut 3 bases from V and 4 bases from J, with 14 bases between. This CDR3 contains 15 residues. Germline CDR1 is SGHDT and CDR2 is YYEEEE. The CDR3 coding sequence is TGTGCCAGCAGCTCGAGCCCGGGGGAAGGAAACACCATATATTTT. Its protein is CASSSSPGEGNTIYF. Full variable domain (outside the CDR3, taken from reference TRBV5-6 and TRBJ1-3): DAGVTQSPTHLIKTRGQQVTLRCSPKSGHDTVSWYQQALGQGPQFIFQYYEEEERQRGNFPDRFSGHQFPNYSSELNVNALLLGDSALYLCASSSSPGEGNTIYFGEGSWLTVV.

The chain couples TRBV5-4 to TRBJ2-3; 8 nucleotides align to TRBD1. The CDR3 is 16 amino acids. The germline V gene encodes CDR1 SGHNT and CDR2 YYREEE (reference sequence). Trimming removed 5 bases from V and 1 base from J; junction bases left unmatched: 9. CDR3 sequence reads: CASSARSGQGTDTQYF. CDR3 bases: TGTGCCAGCAGTGCCCGGTCGGGACAGGGCACAGATACGCAGTATTTT.

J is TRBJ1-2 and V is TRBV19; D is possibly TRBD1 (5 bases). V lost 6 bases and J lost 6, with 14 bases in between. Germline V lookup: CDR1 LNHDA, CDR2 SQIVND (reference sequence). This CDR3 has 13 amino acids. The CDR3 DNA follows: TGTGCCAGTAGGACGGGGGGGAGAAATGGCTACACCTTC. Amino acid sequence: CASRTGGRNGYTF.

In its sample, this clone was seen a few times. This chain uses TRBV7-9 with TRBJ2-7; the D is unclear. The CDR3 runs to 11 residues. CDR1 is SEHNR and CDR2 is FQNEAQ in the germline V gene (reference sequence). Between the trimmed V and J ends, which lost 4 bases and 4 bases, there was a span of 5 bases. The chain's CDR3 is CASSSQYEQYF. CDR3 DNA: TGTGCCAGCAGCTCTCAGTACGAGCAGTACTTC.

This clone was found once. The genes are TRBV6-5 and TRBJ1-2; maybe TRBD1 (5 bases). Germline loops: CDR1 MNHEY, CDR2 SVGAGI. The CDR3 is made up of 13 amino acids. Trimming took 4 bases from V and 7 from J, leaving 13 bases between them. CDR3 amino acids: CASSSPHGGGYTF. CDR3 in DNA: TGTGCCAGCAGTTCCCCTCACGGGGGTGGCTACACCTTC.

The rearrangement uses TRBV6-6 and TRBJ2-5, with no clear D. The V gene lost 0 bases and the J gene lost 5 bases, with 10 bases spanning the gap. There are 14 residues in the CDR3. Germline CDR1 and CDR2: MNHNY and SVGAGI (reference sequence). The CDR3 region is CASSYSSGLETQYF. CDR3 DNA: TGTGCCAGCAGTTACTCATCCGGGTTGGAGACCCAGTACTTC.